This TCR beta chain was identified in a study of blood T cell repertoires in COVID-19. About the study: The United States, Italy and Spain supplied acute and convalescent COVID-19 samples. Sample material is recorded as cDNA or gDNA derived from T cells, B-cell-depleted T cells, or PBMCs.

Clones were read by immunoSEQ multiplex PCR, and TCRdb kept only the in-frame ones, dropping some. Here the sample spans about 300,000 clones, 75% to 90% being singletons. Either two negative PCRs, clearance, or symptom resolution qualified Cohort 3 donors as recovered. This CDR3 contains 14 residues. Germline V lookup: CDR1 SGDLS, CDR2 YYNGEE. J was trimmed by 6 bases and V by 4 bases; bases with no gene match: 3. Sequences were obtained from PBMCs or T cells enriched from blood (not recorded which). The sequence was obtained from a man between 60 and 70 years old who had recovered from COVID-19. The chain uses TRBV9 and TRBJ2-1; 11 bases match TRBD2. The chain's CDR3 is CASSSGTSGNEQFF. The CDR3 DNA reads as TGTGCCAGCAGCTCCGGGACTAGCGGCAATGAGCAGTTCTTC.